This TCR beta chain was captured in a study of blood T cell repertoires in COVID-19. The overall study: From T cells, B-cell-depleted T cells, or PBMCs came the material, which was cDNA or gDNA.

The CDR3 consists of 15 residues. Per germline, CDR1 SGHRS and CDR2 YFSETQ. V lost 4 bases, J lost 7 bases, and 6 bases stayed unmatched. The protocol was immunoSEQ multiplex PCR, while the TCRdb copy is restricted to in-frame clones and leaves out a portion. Of about 90,000 clones listed, approximately 84% are singletons. This TCR derives from a man older than 75 with active or convalescent COVID-19. This rearrangement joins TRBV5-1 to TRBJ2-2, with 11 nucleotides matching TRBD1. The sequencing sample was made of peripheral blood. CDR3 sequence reads: CASSPGQGAIGELFF. In DNA form, the CDR3 reads TGCGCCAGCAGCCCCGGACAGGGGGCGATCGGGGAGCTGTTTTTT. The complete variable domain, with remaining parts taken from reference TRBV5-1 and TRBJ2-2, reads KAGVTQTPRYLIKTRGQQVTLSCSPISGHRSVSWYQQTPGQGLQFLFEYFSETQRNKGNFPGRFSGRQFSNSRSEMNVSTLELGDSALYLCASSPGQGAIGELFFGEGSRLTVL.